This T cell receptor (beta chain) was identified in a study of OX40 agonist ivuxolimab in advanced cancers. Study-level background: Ivuxolimab, which targeted the costimulatory receptor OX40 (CD134), was an agonistic, fully human IgG2 monoclonal antibody. Partial responses occurred in three dose-escalation patients, of whom one had hepatocellular carcinoma and two had cutaneous melanoma. The dose-escalation cohort was around 83% male with a mean age of approximately 60 years, ranging from roughly 23 to 90. Intravenous ivuxolimab was administered to patients every 2 weeks at six dose levels: 0.01, 0.1, 0.3, 1.5, 3 and 10 mg/kg. Peripheral TCRbeta sequencing was intended to test whether TCR sequence diversity was altered and clonal T-cell expansion was caused by ivuxolimab. Of the 50 or so patients in dose escalation, 19 had hepatocellular carcinoma, some 15 had melanoma, 9 had renal cell carcinoma and 9 had head and neck cancer. Patients were allowed to have had prior anti-PD-1, anti-PD-L1 or anti-CTLA-4 therapy, and 40% to 45% of the dose-escalation patients had been treated with checkpoint inhibitors. The paper covers the monotherapy dose-escalation part of the phase I ivuxolimab trial, which included N ≈ 54 patients. The investigation overall reported the following: In partial responders in the 0.1-3.0 mg/kg groups, normalized peripheral clonal expansion was found to be among the lowest, especially among CD8+ T cells. At doses of 0.1 to 3.0 mg/kg, clonal expansion of both CD4+ and CD8+ T cells in blood was seen between baseline and week 6. Antigen specificity was not determined for the clonally expanded peripheral T cells. On average, CD8+ T cells showed more expanded clones than CD4+ T cells after ivuxolimab. Low levels of normalized T-cell clonal expansion were also seen in some patients who did not respond.

In regard to this clone: The antigen it recognizes is unknown. The record has no base qualities; no much larger clone is one base away.

For CDR1 and CDR2, the germline V gene lists SGHRS and YFSETQ. V lost 4 bases and J lost 4 bases; the stretch between them is 18 bases long. Counted from cysteine to phenylalanine, this CDR3 has 15 amino acids. CDR3 DNA only is kept here, 45 bases in frame from base 1. To sequence the TCRbeta CDR3 region, genomic DNA was isolated from the sorted cells. The immunoSEQ Assay was used to sequence the TCRbeta CDR3 regions. TCRdb carries this immuneACCESS record with in-frame sequences only. Its versions omit some clonotypes, under half of them owing to an unresolved V gene in the studies checked, with the rest unexplained. Recorded for this sample are about 50,000 clones; about 81% of them occurred a single time. 10% to 15% of the sample is held by the ten biggest clonotypes. Patients with a history of autoimmune disease or receiving systemic immunosuppression were excluded from the trial. In every dose cohort, peripheral blood was drawn for TCR sequencing at baseline, cycle 4 day 1, and cycle 7 day 1. The samples were drawn from a first-in-human, open-label, multicenter phase I dose-escalation trial of ivuxolimab. Adults with locally advanced or metastatic melanoma, renal cell, hepatocellular, or head and neck squamous cell carcinoma were enrolled in the trial. CD4+ and CD8+ T cells were sorted separately from peripheral blood before TCR sequencing.

The sequenced sample was CD4+ or CD8+ T cells sorted from blood, obtained in a trial of the OX40 agonist ivuxolimab. The chain links TRBV5-1 with TRBJ2-7, with the D call perhaps TRBD1 or TRBD2, each one matching 7 bases. The TCR was taken from an adult with an advanced solid tumor such as melanoma, head and neck, liver or kidney cancer. The nucleotide sequence is TGCGCCAGCAGCCTCCGGGGACAGCGGGGATACGAGCAGTACTTC. Its product reads: CASSLRGQRGYEQYF.